The 16 T cell receptor beta chains below all came from one sample that was sequenced in a study of blood T cell repertoires in COVID-19. Assay used: immunoSEQ multiplex PCR; TCRdb lists only in-frame clones, some missing. The data contain some 300,000 clones, around 89% of them singletons. What was sequenced was PBMCs or T cells enriched from blood (not recorded which). The receptors come from a woman between 18 and 29 years old with acute COVID-19.

The chain combines TRBV2 with TRBJ2-2; TRBD2 aligns across 11 bases. Germline lookup yields CDR1 SNHLY and CDR2 FYNNEI. The CDR3 length is 15 residues. The trim removed 3 bases at V and 6 bases at J, leaving 3 bases unmatched. The CDR3 DNA follows: TGTGCCAGCAGTGACGGACTAGCGGGCCCCGGGGAGCTGTTTTTT. This codes for CASSDGLAGPGELFF.

The chain links TRBV5-6 to TRBJ2-4, with D tentatively TRBD1 (5 bases). Germline V CDR1 and CDR2: SGHDT, YYEEEE. The CDR3 contains 14 residues. V was clipped by 4 bases and J by 8 bases, with 16 bases between them. The CDR3 here is CASSLPAPGYIQYF. The CDR3 coding sequence is TGTGCCAGCAGCCTTCCAGCGCCAGGGTACATTCAGTACTTC.

This clone has a single count. As DNA, the CDR3 is TGTGCCTGGAGTACCGGGACTAGCTACAATGAGCAGTTCTTC. This gives the protein CAWSTGTSYNEQFF. J is TRBJ2-1 and V is TRBV30, with 8 bases that match TRBD2. J gave up 3 bases and V 2 bases, and 3 bases lay outside the gene matches. The CDR3 length is 14 residues. In germline, CDR1 is GTSNPN, CDR2 SVGIG (reference sequence). Full variable domain (rest looked up from reference TRBV30 and TRBJ2-1): SQTIHQWPATLVQPVGSPLSLECTVEGTSNPNLYWYRQAAGRGLQLLFYSVGIGQISSEVPQNLSASRPQDRQFILSSKKLLLSDSGFYLCAWSTGTSYNEQFFGPGTRLTVL.

The rearrangement joins TRBV28 to TRBJ1-4; D is possibly TRBD1 (6 bases). CDR3 length: 19 amino acids. CDR1 and CDR2 from the germline V gene are MDHEN and SYDVKM. Trimming left V 5 bases short and J 0 bases short, with 22 bases between. The CDR3 coding sequence is TGTGCCAGCAGTCAGCTTCCGACAGGTTCTTATACAACTAATGAAAAACTGTTTTTT. It translates to CASSQLPTGSYTTNEKLFF. The variable domain in full, completed from reference TRBV28 and TRBJ1-4, reads DVKVTQSSRYLVKRTGEKVFLECVQDMDHENMFWYRQDPGLGLRLIYFSYDVKMKEKGDIPEGYSVSREKKERFSLILESASTNQTSMYLCASSQLPTGSYTTNEKLFFGSGTQLSVL.

This chain's CDR3 is CASSLRSSTPTNEKLFF. The CDR3 coding sequence is TGTGCCAGCAGCTTGAGGTCGTCGACACCAACTAATGAAAAACTGTTTTTT. This chain connects TRBV5-6 to TRBJ1-4; D is unresolved. The CDR3 spans 17 residues. CDR1 and CDR2 from the germline V gene are SGHDT and YYEEEE. Trimming took off 1 base at V and 0 bases at J, with 13 bases between the two ends.

This clone was recorded once. This chain links TRBV30 with TRBJ1-2, with D possibly being TRBD1 (6 bases). With 3 bases removed from V and 0 bases from J, the gap between germline ends came to 26 bases. CDR1 and CDR2 from the germline V gene are GTSNPN and SVGIG (reference sequence). The CDR3 totals 19 residues. The CDR3: CAWSVVGDRFHPANYGYTF. CDR3 DNA: TGTGCCTGGAGCGTTGTAGGCGACAGGTTCCACCCAGCTAACTATGGCTACACCTTC.

The rearrangement joins TRBV5-1 to TRBJ2-1; 7 nucleotides agree with TRBD2. Germline CDR1 SGHRS, CDR2 YFSETQ. There are 16 residues in the CDR3. Unmatched junction bases numbered 10, after V lost 4 bases and J lost 3 bases. In DNA form, the CDR3 reads TGCGCCAGCAGCGGGGGACTACCACGGCTCTACAATGAGCAGTTCTTC. The encoded protein is CASSGGLPRLYNEQFF.

This chain joins TRBV7-9 and TRBJ2-2; TRBD1 agrees at 7 bases. The trim removed 10 bases at V and 3 bases at J, leaving 8 bases unmatched. Germline values: CDR1 SEHNR, CDR2 FQNEAQ (reference sequence). The length of the CDR3 is 14 residues. In DNA, the CDR3 is TGTGCCACCTCTCAGGGGGTGGACACCGGGGAGCTGTTTTTT. It codes for CATSQGVDTGELFF.

The chain recombines TRBV3-1 (or the pseudogene TRBV3-2) with TRBJ2-1, with 12 bases lining up with TRBD1. CDR3 size: 15 residues. Germline V CDR1 and CDR2: LGHDT, YNNKEL (reference sequence). V lost 3 bases and J lost 6; bases outside the gene matches: 3. DNA of the CDR3: TGTGCCAGCAGCCAGGGACAGGGGGCTGGCAATGAGCAGTTCTTC. Protein: CASSQGQGAGNEQFF.

The gene calls are TRBV6-5 and TRBJ2-4, with 8 positions matching TRBD1. From germline, CDR1 is MNHEY and CDR2 SVGAGI. The CDR3 is 15 amino acids. V trimming: 6 bases; J trimming: 4 bases; junction bases outside the gene matches: 8. CDR3: CASSYTGQGKNIQYF. CDR3 bases: TGTGCCAGCAGCTATACCGGACAGGGAAAAAACATTCAGTACTTC.

This chain uses TRBV27 with TRBJ1-4, with D possibly matching TRBD1 (6 bases). CDR1 is MNHEY, CDR2 SMNVEV, per germline (reference sequence). Between the trimmed V and J ends, which lost 5 bases and 7 bases, there was a span of 17 bases. The CDR3 extends over 15 amino acids. The DNA of the CDR3 is TGTGCCAGCAGTCCCTGGACAGAAGGGAGTGAAAAACTGTTTTTT. As protein: CASSPWTEGSEKLFF.

CDR3 in amino acids: CASSDTEDYGYTF. DNA for the CDR3: TGTGCCAGCAGTGATACAGAAGACTATGGCTACACCTTC. This chain uses TRBV2 with TRBJ1-2; D is ambiguous. Germline CDR1 SNHLY, CDR2 FYNNEI. The CDR3 runs to 13 residues. With 3 bases removed from V and 3 bases from J, the gap between germline ends came to 8 bases.

Comments on this clone: The sample has other DNA sequences that encode this CDR3 too. CDR3 bases: TGTGCCAGCAGTTTGGGGGGCTACGAGCAGTACTTC. It encodes CASSLGGYEQYF. The chain combines TRBV28 with TRBJ2-7; tentative D call: TRBD2 (6 bases). The V end lost 3 bases, the J end lost 3 bases, and 6 bases lay between the germline ends. Germline values: CDR1 MDHEN, CDR2 SYDVKM. The CDR3 loop spans 12 amino acids.

V and J are TRBV19 and TRBJ2-3; the match to TRBD2 covers 9 bases. Losses at the gene ends were 8 bases for V and 6 bases for J; bases not matched to a gene: 12. The CDR3 has 15 residues. CDR1 and CDR2 from the germline V gene are LNHDA and SQIVND (reference sequence). CDR3 bases: TGTGCCAGTGCTGACAGCGGGAGGAATGTGGATACGCAGTATTTT. Translated: CASADSGRNVDTQYF.

A single count supports this clone. The chain employs TRBV13 and TRBJ2-7, with D possibly matching TRBD1 (6 bases). CDR1 and CDR2 from the germline V gene are PRHDT and FYEKMQ (reference sequence). Trimming pared 5 bases from V and 2 bases from J, leaving 10 bases between. CDR3 length equals 13 residues. The CDR3 protein is CASSPRGTYEQYF. The CDR3 coding sequence is TGTGCCAGCAGCCCGAGGGGGACCTACGAGCAGTACTTC.

The rearrangement uses TRBV30 and TRBJ1-2; D gene unclear. The germline gives CDR1 GTSNPN, CDR2 SVGIG (reference sequence). Trimming shortened V by 0 bases and J by 4 bases, and 6 bases separated the two germline ends. This CDR3 contains 12 residues. This CDR3 reads CAWSVSLYGYTF. The CDR3 nucleotides read TGTGCCTGGAGTGTAAGCCTCTATGGCTACACCTTC. Combining the CDR3 with reference TRBV30 and TRBJ1-2 gives the whole variable domain SQTIHQWPATLVQPVGSPLSLECTVEGTSNPNLYWYRQAAGRGLQLLFYSVGIGQISSEVPQNLSASRPQDRQFILSSKKLLLSDSGFYLCAWSVSLYGYTFGSGTRLTVV.